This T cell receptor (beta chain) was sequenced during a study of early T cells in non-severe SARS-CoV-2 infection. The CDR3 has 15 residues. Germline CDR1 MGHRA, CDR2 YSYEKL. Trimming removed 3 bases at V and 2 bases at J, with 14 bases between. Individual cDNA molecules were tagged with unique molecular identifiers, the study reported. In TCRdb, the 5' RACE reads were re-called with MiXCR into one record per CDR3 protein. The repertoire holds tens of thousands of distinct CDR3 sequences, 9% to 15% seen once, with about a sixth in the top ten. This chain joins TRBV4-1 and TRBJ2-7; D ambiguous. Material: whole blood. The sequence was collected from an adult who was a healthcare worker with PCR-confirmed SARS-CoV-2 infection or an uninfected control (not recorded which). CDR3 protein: CASSQGISSTYEQYF. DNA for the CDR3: TGCGCCAGCAGCCAGGGGATCTCATCCACCTACGAGCAGTACTTC.